This T cell receptor beta chain was identified during a study of CD8+ T cells in alopecia areata listed by TCRdb under 2018. Study-level background: The treated patients took part in an open-label pilot trial in which moderate-to-severe alopecia areata was treated with oral tofacitinib at 5 to 10 mg twice daily. Tofacitinib was given for 6 to 18 months, followed by 6 months of follow-up off drug to assess delayed response and recurrence. For the treated patients, the SALT score, which quantifies what percentage of scalp surface area is affected, served as the measure of disease severity. The study used high-throughput TCRbeta sequencing to examine T cell clonal expansion in alopecia areata, in both the C3H/HeJ mouse model and human patients. Human TCRbeta sequencing covered scalp tissue and sorted CD4+ and CD8+ peripheral blood T cells from patchy and totalis/universalis alopecia areata patients and healthy controls. Patients on tofacitinib were biopsied at baseline and after 4 and 24 weeks of treatment, and several of the patients also had a later scalp biopsy. Clonality in the scalp was compared among normal scalp (n=4), patchy alopecia areata scalp (n=8), and alopecia totalis/universalis scalp (n=8). RNA was extracted with the PAXgene miRNA kit for fixed scalp, the miRNeasy kit for PBMCs, and the RNeasy kit for mouse skin. TCRbeta CDR3 regions were amplified by immunoSEQ multiplex PCR using 35 Vbeta forward and 13 Jbeta reverse primers.

What the work shows at the level of the full study, not this receptor alone: Unlike mouse skin, which is dominated by gammadelta T cells, normal human skin has resident alphabeta T cells that are also sequenced, and this complicates analysis of the scalp TCR repertoire. Compared with mice, TCR sequences shared between patients were less clear, possibly partly because of HLA diversity across the patient population. Because the treated cohort was small and included a single nonresponder, larger studies are needed to assess links between baseline CD8+ expansion and response. Tofacitinib significantly decreased scalp clonality and the number of expanded CD8+ clones among the top 100 scalp clones. During tofacitinib treatment, many expanded lesional clones remained in scalp and blood, and this persistence may partly explain relapse after treatment is stopped. Higher clonality and more expanded CD8+ clones were observed in lesional scalp than in normal scalp, particularly in alopecia totalis/universalis, a finding suggestive of antigenic drive.

A note on this clone: Its antigen is still unknown. Base quality data are lacking; no much larger clone is found one base away.

The CDR3 spans 14 residues, from the cysteine through the phenylalanine. Of all the DNA, just the CDR3 is kept, 42 bases in frame from base 1. CDR1 and CDR2 are drawn from the germline V gene (reference sequence): GTSNPN, SVGIG. V is pruned by 5 bases and J by 1 base, leaving 4 bases of the junction without a gene match. Explained via the paper, the time point label denotes: about 4 weeks on oral tofacitinib. Sample treatment or condition, as interpreted from the label and publication: oral pan-JAK inhibitor, 5-10 mg twice daily. Lesional scalp punch biopsies and peripheral blood were obtained from alopecia areata patients. PBMCs were isolated by density centrifugation and stained for CD3, CD4 and CD8, and CD4+ and CD8+ T cells were sorted on a FACSAria. Library preparation used the immunoSEQ multiplex PCR assay. To provide template for TCR sequencing, every sample had RNA extracted and reverse transcribed into cDNA. SuperScript III was used to make first-strand cDNA, primed with a 2:1 mix of oligo-dT and random hexamers. A synthetic immune receptor repertoire was used to measure amplification bias, and any remaining bias was corrected computationally. The original methods were these. Raw reads were preprocessed for error removal, and CDR3 was defined according to IMGT conventions as running from the conserved cysteine to phenylalanine. Clonality was computed as 1 minus the Shannon entropy, with the entropy normalized by log2 of the number of productive unique TCRs. CD4 or CD8 identity of scalp clones was inferred by cross-referencing scalp TCRbeta sequences with sorted blood CD4 and CD8 repertoires. Drawn from immuneACCESS, this table holds only the in-frame rearrangements with V and J called that TCRdb kept. Clones are partly lost; checked studies trace under half to an unresolved V gene and leave the rest unexplained. The D gene and trimming were derived from the DNA, and the V and J assignments and clone size from that table. The sample table holds 100,000 to 150,000 clones, of which approximately 60% were seen once. Of the sample, under 7.5% falls within the top ten clones.

This chain joins TRBV30 to TRBJ2-1, and 8 junction bases match TRBD2. The sample in question was CD4+ T cells sorted from blood, obtained at week 4, from a patient treated with tofacitinib. This clonotype originated in a human donor with alopecia areata. The sequenced DNA: TGTGCCTGGGGGAGCGGGGGATCCTACAATGAGCAGTTCTTC. Its amino acids are CAWGSGGSYNEQFF.